These 15 T cell receptor beta chains came from one sample sequenced in a study of sequential checkpoint blockade in melanoma. TCRdb's table, derived via immunoSEQ multiplex PCR, lists solely in-frame clones and lacks some. The data hold about 37,000 clones, with roughly 32% observed a single time. The treatment denotes: randomized to nivolumab then ipilimumab (arm A) or the reverse (arm B). The sample here was tumor tissue (inferred from file names), taken from a patient given nivolumab and ipilimumab in sequence. The receptors here all came from a human donor with melanoma.

This clone was seen more than once but under ten times. The rearrangement joins TRBV9 to TRBJ1-2; D might be TRBD1 (5 bases). The V end was cut by 0 bases, the J end by 8 bases, with 17 bases between. The germline gives CDR1 SGDLS, CDR2 YYNGEE. The CDR3 covers 15 residues. The CDR3 sequence: CASSVGSLAQEGYTF. The CDR3 coding sequence is TGTGCCAGCAGCGTAGGAAGTTTGGCACAGGAGGGCTACACCTTC.

This sequence joins TRBV6-1 and TRBJ2-7; TRBD2 agrees at 11 bases. CDR3 length equals 16 residues. Germline CDR1 reads MNHNS; CDR2 reads SASEGT. V was pared by 1 base and J by 2 bases, with 4 bases of the junction left unmatched. The CDR3 reads CASSEGPTSGAYEQYF. CDR3 sequence (DNA): TGTGCCAGCAGTGAAGGCCCGACTAGCGGGGCCTACGAGCAGTACTTC.

For the CDR3, the DNA is TGTGCCAGCAGCTTAGGCTATAGCACAGATACGCAGTATTTT. Amino acids: CASSLGYSTDTQYF. This rearrangement joins TRBV11-3 to TRBJ2-3; unclear D gene. Germline assignment: CDR1 SGHNT and CDR2 YENEEA. The CDR3 totals 14 residues. Trimming took off 1 base at V and 0 bases at J, with 5 bases between the two ends.

This chain joins TRBV6-8 and TRBJ1-4; tentatively, D is TRBD1 (6 bases). This CDR3 spans 15 amino acids. Germline V gene data show CDR1 as MNHGY and CDR2 as SAAAGT. Trimming cost V 7 bases and J 3 bases, with 15 bases left between them. This CDR3 is CASNSQGGANEKLFF. The CDR3 region has the DNA TGTGCCAGCAATTCACAGGGAGGGGCTAATGAAAAACTGTTTTTT.

This sequence joins TRBV18 and TRBJ2-1; perhaps TRBD1 as D (5 bases). The germline CDR1 and CDR2 sequences are KGHSH and LQKENI. The ends were cut back, 0 bases at V and 9 bases at J, with 9 bases in the middle. This CDR3 spans 13 amino acids. In nucleotides, the CDR3 is TGTGCCAGCTCACCACCGACAGTTGGTGAGCAGTTCTTC. Protein: CASSPPTVGEQFF.

V usage is TRBV28 and J usage is TRBJ1-1; 7 bases agree with TRBD1. This CDR3 is built from 15 residues. Germline lookup yields CDR1 MDHEN and CDR2 SYDVKM. J was trimmed by 1 base and V by 6 bases; bases with no gene match: 8. The CDR3 sequence is CASRGAGTANTEAFF. DNA of the CDR3: TGTGCCAGCAGGGGGGCCGGGACAGCGAACACTGAAGCTTTCTTT.

This clone has just a few counts. V usage is TRBV11-3 and J usage is TRBJ2-7, with 10 bases lining up with TRBD1. The CDR3 spans 14 residues. The ends lost 5 bases at V and 5 bases at J; junction bases unmatched: 6. The germline CDR1 and CDR2 sequences are SGHNT and YENEEA. CDR3: CASSARTGGDEQYF. CDR3 coding DNA: TGTGCCAGCAGCGCTCGGACAGGGGGGGACGAGCAGTACTTC.

The rearrangement joins TRBV18 to TRBJ1-2; 8 bases are shared with TRBD1. CDR1 and CDR2 from the germline V gene are KGHSH and LQKENI. V gave up 3 bases and J gave up 4 bases; unmatched junction bases: 7. The CDR3 spans 15 residues. The DNA of the CDR3 is TGTGCCAGCTCACCGGGACAGGAGATTGGCTATGGCTACACCTTC. Its translation is CASSPGQEIGYGYTF.

This clone was detected a few times. V gene TRBV6-8 combines with J gene TRBJ2-4, with D perhaps assigned TRBD1 or TRBD2 (6 bases each). The V end was cut by 0 bases, the J end by 6 bases, with 15 bases between. The CDR3 runs 16 residues. Germline lookup yields CDR1 MNHGY and CDR2 SAAAGT. The chain's CDR3 is CASSYSIKQGLNIQYF. As DNA, the CDR3 is TGTGCCAGCAGTTACTCGATAAAACAGGGACTAAACATTCAGTACTTC.

In its sample, this clone was seen a few times. V and J are TRBV30 and TRBJ1-2; 9 bases line up with TRBD1. The CDR3 runs 18 residues. The germline gives CDR1 GTSNPN, CDR2 SVGIG (reference sequence). Trimming at V came to 3 bases and at J to 8 bases, leaving 22 bases not matched to a gene. CDR3 DNA sequence: TGTGCCTGGAGCGCCTTTTTGGGGGTACCGGGGACAGGGAAGGGCTACACCTTC. This translates into CAWSAFLGVPGTGKGYTF.

This clone was counted between two and nine times. This chain links TRBV11-3 with TRBJ2-3; 9 bases fit TRBD2. This CDR3 region has 16 residues. V gave up 2 bases and J gave up 2 bases; unmatched junction bases: 5. Germline V lookup: CDR1 SGHNT, CDR2 YENEEA. This CDR3 reads CASSLRVAGDTDTQYF. The CDR3 nucleotides are TGTGCCAGCAGCTTAAGGGTAGCGGGAGACACAGATACGCAGTATTTT.

This clone showed up just a few times. J is TRBJ1-3 and V is TRBV6-8; 9 positions match TRBD1. After removal of 10 bases from V and 8 bases from J, the junction contained 9 bases not matched to a gene. The CDR3 consists of 13 residues. From germline, CDR1 is MNHGY and CDR2 SAAAGT. The CDR3 spells CATSGTGRDTIYF. Written as DNA, the CDR3 is TGTGCCACCTCCGGGACAGGGCGAGACACCATATATTTT.

The V call is TRBV29-1, the J call TRBJ2-7; D possibly corresponds to TRBD1 (6 bases). CDR1 is SQVTM, CDR2 ANQGSEA, per germline. The CDR3 contains 13 residues. The V and J ends lost 0 bases and 3 bases respectively, with 9 bases between them. The DNA for the CDR3 is TGCAGCGTTGAAGATAGAGGGGGCTACGAGCAGTACTTC. Protein: CSVEDRGGYEQYF.

This clone was picked up many times. The CDR3 here is CASSLGQSNYGYTF. Here the CDR3 DNA reads TGTGCCAGCAGCTTAGGCCAGTCTAACTATGGCTACACCTTC. The chain has TRBV11-3 and TRBJ1-2; no definite D call. The V gene's germline CDR1 is SGHNT and CDR2 YENEEA. V was shortened by 1 base and J by 0 bases, with 6 bases between the two germline ends. The CDR3 is 14 residues long.

The rearrangement links TRBV19 to TRBJ2-3; 7 bases are a match to TRBD2. Germline V CDR1 and CDR2: LNHDA, SQIVND (reference sequence). The CDR3 spans 16 residues. With 5 bases clipped from V and 2 bases from J, the junction kept 10 bases outside the gene matches. CDR3 in amino acids: CASSPGTTSLTDTQYF. The CDR3 DNA sequence: TGTGCCAGTAGTCCAGGGACGACTAGCCTCACAGATACGCAGTATTTT.